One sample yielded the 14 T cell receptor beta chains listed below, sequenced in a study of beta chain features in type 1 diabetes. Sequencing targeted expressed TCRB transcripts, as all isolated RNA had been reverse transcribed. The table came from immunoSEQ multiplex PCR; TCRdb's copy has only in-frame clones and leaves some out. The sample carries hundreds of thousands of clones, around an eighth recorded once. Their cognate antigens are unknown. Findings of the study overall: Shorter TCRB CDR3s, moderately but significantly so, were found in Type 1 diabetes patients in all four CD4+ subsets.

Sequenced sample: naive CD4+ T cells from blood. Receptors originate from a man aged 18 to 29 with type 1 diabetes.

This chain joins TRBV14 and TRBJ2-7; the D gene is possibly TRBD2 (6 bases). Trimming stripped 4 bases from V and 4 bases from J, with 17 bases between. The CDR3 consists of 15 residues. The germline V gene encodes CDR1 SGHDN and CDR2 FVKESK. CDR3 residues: CASSPYTGVGYEQYF. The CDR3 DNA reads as TGTGCCAGCAGCCCATATACGGGAGTGGGTTACGAGCAGTACTTC.

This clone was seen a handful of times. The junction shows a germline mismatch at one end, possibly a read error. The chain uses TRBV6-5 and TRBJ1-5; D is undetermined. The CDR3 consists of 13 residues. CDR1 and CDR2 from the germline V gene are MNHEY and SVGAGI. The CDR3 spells CASMRSSNQPQHF. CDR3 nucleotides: TGTGCTAGCATGAGGAGCTCCAATCAGCCCCAGCATTTT.

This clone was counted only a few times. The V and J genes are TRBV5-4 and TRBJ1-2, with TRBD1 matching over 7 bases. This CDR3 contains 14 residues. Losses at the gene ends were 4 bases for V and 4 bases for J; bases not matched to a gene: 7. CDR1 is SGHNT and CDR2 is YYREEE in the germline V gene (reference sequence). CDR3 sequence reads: CASSPGQKSYGYTF. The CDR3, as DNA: TGTGCCAGCAGCCCGGGACAGAAGAGCTATGGCTACACCTTC.

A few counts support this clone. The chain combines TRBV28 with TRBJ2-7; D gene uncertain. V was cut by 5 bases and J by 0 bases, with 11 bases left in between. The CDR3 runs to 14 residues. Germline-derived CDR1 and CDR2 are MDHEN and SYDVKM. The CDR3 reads CASSLTASSYEQYF. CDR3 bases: TGTGCCAGCAGTCTTACAGCCTCCTCCTACGAGCAGTACTTC.

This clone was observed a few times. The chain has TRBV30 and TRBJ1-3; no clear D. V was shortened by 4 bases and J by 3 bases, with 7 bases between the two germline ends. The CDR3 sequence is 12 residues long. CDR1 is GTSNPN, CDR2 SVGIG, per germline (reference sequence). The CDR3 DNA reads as TGTGCCTGGACGTCCTATGGAAACACCATATATTTT. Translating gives CAWTSYGNTIYF. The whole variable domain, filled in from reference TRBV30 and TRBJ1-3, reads SQTIHQWPATLVQPVGSPLSLECTVEGTSNPNLYWYRQAAGRGLQLLFYSVGIGQISSEVPQNLSASRPQDRQFILSSKKLLLSDSGFYLCAWTSYGNTIYFGEGSWLTVV.

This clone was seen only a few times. The CDR3 loop reads CASRLGQVAAFF. The DNA for the CDR3 is TGTGCCAGCAGACTTGGACAGGTTGCCGCTTTCTTT. The chain recombines TRBV28 with TRBJ1-1; 7 positions agree with TRBD1. This CDR3 region has 12 residues. Unmatched junction bases numbered 9, after V lost 6 bases and J lost 11 bases. Germline CDR1 and CDR2: MDHEN and SYDVKM.

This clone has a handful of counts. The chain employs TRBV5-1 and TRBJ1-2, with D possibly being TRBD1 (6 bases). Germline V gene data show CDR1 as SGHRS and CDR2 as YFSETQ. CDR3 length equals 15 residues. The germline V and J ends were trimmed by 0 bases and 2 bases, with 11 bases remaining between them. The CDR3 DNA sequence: TGCGCCAGCAGCTTGGCCCCCACAGGGAACTATGGCTACACCTTC. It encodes CASSLAPTGNYGYTF.

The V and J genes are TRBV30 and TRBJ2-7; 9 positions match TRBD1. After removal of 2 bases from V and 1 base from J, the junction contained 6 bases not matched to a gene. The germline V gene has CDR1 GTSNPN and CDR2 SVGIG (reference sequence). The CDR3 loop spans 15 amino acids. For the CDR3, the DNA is TGTGCCTGGAGTTATTACGGGACAGGGTCCTACGAGCAGTACTTC. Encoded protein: CAWSYYGTGSYEQYF.

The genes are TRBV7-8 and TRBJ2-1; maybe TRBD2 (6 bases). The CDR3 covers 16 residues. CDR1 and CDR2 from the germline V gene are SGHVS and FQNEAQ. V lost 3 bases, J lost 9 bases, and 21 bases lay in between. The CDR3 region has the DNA TGTGCCAGCAGCTTCGCGGGCCGCCCCGGGAGAGGTGAGCAGTTCTTC. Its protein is CASSFAGRPGRGEQFF.

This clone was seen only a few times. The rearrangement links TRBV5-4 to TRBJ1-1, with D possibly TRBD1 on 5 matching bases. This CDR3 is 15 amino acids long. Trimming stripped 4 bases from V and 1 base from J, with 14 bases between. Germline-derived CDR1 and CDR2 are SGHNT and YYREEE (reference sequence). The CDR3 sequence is CASSPPRGENTEAFF. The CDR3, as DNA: TGTGCCAGCAGCCCCCCGAGAGGGGAGAACACTGAAGCTTTCTTT.

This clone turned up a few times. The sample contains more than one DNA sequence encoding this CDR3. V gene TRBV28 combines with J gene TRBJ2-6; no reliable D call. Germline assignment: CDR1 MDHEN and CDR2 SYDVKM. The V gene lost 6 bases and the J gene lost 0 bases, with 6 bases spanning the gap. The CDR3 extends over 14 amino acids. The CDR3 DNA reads TGTGCCAGCAGCCGAGGCTCTGGGGCCAACGTCCTGACTTTC. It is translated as CASSRGSGANVLTF.

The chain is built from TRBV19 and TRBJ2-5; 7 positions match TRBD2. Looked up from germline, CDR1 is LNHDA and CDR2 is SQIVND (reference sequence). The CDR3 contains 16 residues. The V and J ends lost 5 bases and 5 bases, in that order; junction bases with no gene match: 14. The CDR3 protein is CASSFRGDYRGETQYF. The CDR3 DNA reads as TGTGCCAGTAGTTTCCGCGGGGACTACCGAGGGGAGACCCAGTACTTC.

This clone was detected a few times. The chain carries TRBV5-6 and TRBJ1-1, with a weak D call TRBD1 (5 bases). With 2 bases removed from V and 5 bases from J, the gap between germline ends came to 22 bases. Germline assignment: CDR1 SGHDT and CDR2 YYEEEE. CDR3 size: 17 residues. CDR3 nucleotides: TGTGCCAGCAGCTTCGAGGGTTTTGGACGAGGGGAGACTGAAGCTTTCTTT. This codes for CASSFEGFGRGETEAFF. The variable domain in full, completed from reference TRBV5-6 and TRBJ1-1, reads DAGVTQSPTHLIKTRGQQVTLRCSPKSGHDTVSWYQQALGQGPQFIFQYYEEEERQRGNFPDRFSGHQFPNYSSELNVNALLLGDSALYLCASSFEGFGRGETEAFFGQGTRLTVV.

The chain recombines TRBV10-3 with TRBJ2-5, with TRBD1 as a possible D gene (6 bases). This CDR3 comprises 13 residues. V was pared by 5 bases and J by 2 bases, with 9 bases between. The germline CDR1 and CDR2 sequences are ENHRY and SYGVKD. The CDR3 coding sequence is TGTGCCATCAGTCCCAGGGGTCAAGAGACCCAGTACTTC. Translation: CAISPRGQETQYF.